These 21 T cell receptor beta chains were sequenced from one sample in a study of blood T cells in healthy people across ages. A second 7 to 11 cycle PCR used barcoded and J-beta primers. TCRdb re-derived calls from the 5' RACE reads in MiXCR, one entry per CDR3 protein. The table has about 1 million distinct CDR3 sequences, 40% to 55% seen once; the top ten hold 18%. Sequencing was performed on blood. Every receptor here comes from a woman aged 60-70 years in good health.

The chain combines TRBV9 with TRBJ1-4; 7 bases agree with TRBD1. This CDR3 comprises 15 residues. CDR1 and CDR2 (germline): SGDLS, YYNGEE. V trimming: 0 bases; J trimming: 5 bases; junction bases outside the gene matches: 4. The CDR3 coding sequence is TGTGCCAGCAGCGTAGTAACAGGGGCAAATGAAAAACTGTTTTTT. As protein: CASSVVTGANEKLFF.

This sequence joins TRBV9 and TRBJ2-5; 9 bases agree with TRBD1. This CDR3 spans 15 amino acids. V lost 0 bases, J lost 5 bases, and 5 bases stayed unmatched. CDR1 SGDLS and CDR2 YYNGEE come from the germline V gene. In DNA, the CDR3 is TGTGCCAGCAGCGTAGCGGACAGGGGATTGGAGACCCAGTACTTC. Protein: CASSVADRGLETQYF.

V and J are TRBV5-1 and TRBJ2-1, with TRBD2 identical over 16 bases. Germline loops: CDR1 SGHRS, CDR2 YFSETQ. The CDR3 consists of 18 residues. The J segment lost 4 bases and the V segment lost 3 bases, leaving 7 bases of the junction unmatched. The CDR3 DNA reads TGCGCCAGCAGCTCGGGACTAGCGGGAGGGCCGGCTTACAATGAGCAGTTCTTC. Its protein is CASSSGLAGGPAYNEQFF.

To note about this clonotype: The junction departs from the called germline gene at one end, perhaps through a read error. The chain's CDR3 is CASSSSSGADVLTF. The CDR3 coding sequence is TGTGCCAGCAGCTCGAGCTCTGGGGCCGACGTCCTGACTTTC. The gene calls are TRBV11-2 and TRBJ2-6, with D perhaps TRBD1 (5 bases). CDR3 length: 14 amino acids. CDR1 is SGHAT, CDR2 FQNNGV, per germline.

The chain joins TRBV9 to TRBJ2-7, with 12 positions matching TRBD2. V gave up 5 bases and J gave up 0 bases; unmatched junction bases: 3. Germline values: CDR1 SGDLS, CDR2 YYNGEE. The CDR3 consists of 15 residues. The CDR3 here is CASRLAGGASYEQYF. In DNA, the CDR3 is TGTGCCAGCAGACTAGCGGGAGGCGCCTCCTACGAGCAGTACTTC.

The chain recombines TRBV5-1 with TRBJ2-6; tentatively, D is TRBD1 (6 bases). CDR3 length equals 19 residues. Trimming took off 0 bases at V and 0 bases at J, with 16 bases between the two ends. Germline V lookup: CDR1 SGHRS, CDR2 YFSETQ. CDR3 loop: CASSLDPGAISSGANVLTF. CDR3 sequence (DNA): TGCGCCAGCAGCTTGGATCCAGGGGCAATTAGCTCTGGGGCCAACGTCCTGACTTTC.

The chain carries TRBV27 and TRBJ2-7; the D is unclear. The CDR3 spans 13 residues. Trimming stripped 4 bases from V and 2 bases from J, with 9 bases between. Looked up from germline, CDR1 is MNHEY and CDR2 is SMNVEV (reference sequence). The CDR3 DNA reads TGTGCCAGCAGTTGTGGCGTGACCTACGAGCAGTACTTC. This gives the protein CASSCGVTYEQYF.

This clonotype was counted a few times. The gene calls are TRBV20-1 and TRBJ2-1; 8 nucleotides line up with TRBD2. Trimming removed 1 base from V and 3 bases from J; junction bases left unmatched: 2. CDR3 length equals 14 residues. CDR1 and CDR2 from the germline V gene are DFQATT and SNEGSKA (reference sequence). The CDR3 reads CSARGGRLYNEQFF. The DNA of the CDR3 is TGCAGTGCTAGAGGCGGGAGGCTCTACAATGAGCAGTTCTTC.

This chain links TRBV27 with TRBJ1-2; no firm D call. CDR3 length: 12 residues. Germline V gene sequence: CDR1 MNHEY, CDR2 SMNVEV (reference sequence). V was cut by 6 bases and J by 4 bases, with 9 bases left in between. CDR3 nucleotide sequence: TGTGCCAGCAGAGAGGGATTCTATGGCTACACCTTC. This gives the protein CASREGFYGYTF.

In its sample, this clonotype was seen a few times. This chain joins TRBV7-2 and TRBJ2-1, with D possibly matching TRBD1 (6 bases). The germline V gene has CDR1 SGHTA and CDR2 FQGNSA. CDR3 length: 12 residues. The V and J ends lost 6 bases and 15 bases respectively, with 18 bases between them. The CDR3 region has the DNA TGTGCCAGCAGTCTGGACAGTAGCTCGCGGTTCTTC. This gives the protein CASSLDSSSRFF.

This chain connects TRBV14 to TRBJ2-5, with D tentatively TRBD1 or TRBD2 (6 bases each). This CDR3 has 16 residues. Germline V lookup: CDR1 SGHDN, CDR2 FVKESK. The V and J ends lost 1 base and 11 bases respectively, with 23 bases between them. CDR3 in amino acids: CASSQVTGAIYNEQYF. DNA of the CDR3: TGTGCCAGCAGCCAAGTCACGGGGGCGATCTACAATGAGCAGTACTTC.

A note on this clonotype: It is likely a read error, because the conserved phenylalanine at the end of the CDR3 is missing. The V call is TRBV20-1, the J call TRBJ2-7, with 8 bases aligning to TRBD2. V shed 0 bases and J 2 bases; nucleotides not matched to a gene: 6. The CDR3 consists of 15 residues. Germline lookup yields CDR1 DFQATT and CDR2 SNEGSKA (reference sequence). The CDR3: CSARDVAGSAYEQYI. The DNA of the CDR3 is TGCAGTGCTAGAGACGTAGCGGGGAGTGCCTACGAGCAGTACATC.

The chain carries TRBV28 and TRBJ2-3; unclear D gene. The germline gives CDR1 MDHEN, CDR2 SYDVKM. The CDR3 extends over 13 amino acids. V was cut by 6 bases and J by 4 bases, with 11 bases left in between. CDR3 sequence reads: CASSVFRSDTQYF. The CDR3 DNA follows: TGTGCCAGCAGCGTGTTCAGATCAGATACGCAGTATTTT. Full variable domain (rest looked up from reference TRBV28 and TRBJ2-3): DVKVTQSSRYLVKRTGEKVFLECVQDMDHENMFWYRQDPGLGLRLIYFSYDVKMKEKGDIPEGYSVSREKKERFSLILESASTNQTSMYLCASSVFRSDTQYFGPGTRLTVL.

This chain joins TRBV27 and TRBJ2-4, with a weak D call TRBD1 (8 bases). The CDR3 consists of 14 residues. CDR1 and CDR2 from the germline V gene are MNHEY and SMNVEV (reference sequence). Between the trimmed V and J ends, which lost 2 bases and 8 bases, there was a span of 13 bases. The CDR3 DNA reads as TGTGCCAGCAGTTTAGTACAGGGGGGGGACATTCAGTACTTC. Encoded protein: CASSLVQGGDIQYF.

The rearrangement joins TRBV6-6 to TRBJ2-3; D is tentatively TRBD1 or TRBD2 (5 bases each). From germline, CDR1 is MNHNY and CDR2 SVGAGI (reference sequence). This CDR3 is 13 amino acids long. Trimming pared 7 bases from V and 4 bases from J, leaving 12 bases between. The CDR3 protein is CASMRGVADTQYF. The CDR3 region has the DNA TGTGCCAGCATGAGGGGAGTGGCAGATACGCAGTATTTT.

The sample holds a few counts of this clonotype. This chain connects TRBV6-5 to TRBJ2-5; 9 bases match TRBD1. Germline V gene data show CDR1 as MNHEY and CDR2 as SVGAGI. CDR3 length equals 20 residues. The V gene end was trimmed by 2 bases and the J gene end by 3 bases; junction bases not matched to a gene: 19. The CDR3 nucleotides read TGTGCCAGCAGTTACCGGACCACAGGGGGCGCATCGGTTGGCAAAGAGACCCAGTACTTC. Translated, it gives CASSYRTTGGASVGKETQYF.

The chain employs TRBV3-1 and TRBJ2-5; no firm D call. CDR3 length: 15 amino acids. The ends were cut back, 4 bases at V and 2 bases at J, with 14 bases in the middle. Germline CDR1 reads LGHDT; CDR2 reads YNNKEL (reference sequence). The CDR3 coding sequence is TGTGCCAGCAGCCCCCTATTGGGTCGACAAGAGACCCAGTACTTC. It is translated as CASSPLLGRQETQYF.

The chain recombines TRBV28 with TRBJ2-7; D uncertain. Germline CDR1 MDHEN, CDR2 SYDVKM. V lost 7 bases, J lost 2 bases, and 15 bases lay in between. The CDR3 spans 14 residues. CDR3 loop: CASTTLYPPYEQYF. CDR3 sequence (DNA): TGTGCCAGCACCACCCTCTATCCTCCCTACGAGCAGTACTTC.

With respect to this clonotype: Mismatch with germline at one junction end may stem from a read error. This chain joins TRBV27 and TRBJ2-3; D possibly uses TRBD1 or TRBD2 (5 bases each). The CDR3 covers 15 residues. From germline, CDR1 is MNHEY and CDR2 SMNVEV (reference sequence). In nucleotides, the CDR3 is TGTGCCAGCAGTCCCTTTTGGGGGAGCACAGATACGCTGTATTTT. It encodes CASSPFWGSTDTLYF.

On this clonotype itself: One end of the junction fails to match germline, which may point to a read error. The CDR3 region is CVSSLVDALPNTEAFF. The CDR3 DNA is TGTGTCAGCAGCTTAGTTGATGCCCTACCGAACACTGAAGCTTTCTTT. The chain is built from TRBV7-9 and TRBJ1-1; no clear D. Germline V gene sequence: CDR1 SEHNR, CDR2 FQNEAQ (reference sequence). The CDR3 length is 16 residues.

A remark on this clonotype: Given a much more abundant clone one base away, this may be a read error. This rearrangement joins TRBV9 to TRBJ2-1; 10 bases are a match to TRBD2. The CDR3 extends over 15 amino acids. Germline CDR1 and CDR2: SGDLS and YYNGEE. CDR3 DNA sequence: TGTACCAGCAGCGTTGGCCCTAGCGGGAGTCCAAAACAGTTCTTC. As protein: CTSSVGPSGSPKQFF.